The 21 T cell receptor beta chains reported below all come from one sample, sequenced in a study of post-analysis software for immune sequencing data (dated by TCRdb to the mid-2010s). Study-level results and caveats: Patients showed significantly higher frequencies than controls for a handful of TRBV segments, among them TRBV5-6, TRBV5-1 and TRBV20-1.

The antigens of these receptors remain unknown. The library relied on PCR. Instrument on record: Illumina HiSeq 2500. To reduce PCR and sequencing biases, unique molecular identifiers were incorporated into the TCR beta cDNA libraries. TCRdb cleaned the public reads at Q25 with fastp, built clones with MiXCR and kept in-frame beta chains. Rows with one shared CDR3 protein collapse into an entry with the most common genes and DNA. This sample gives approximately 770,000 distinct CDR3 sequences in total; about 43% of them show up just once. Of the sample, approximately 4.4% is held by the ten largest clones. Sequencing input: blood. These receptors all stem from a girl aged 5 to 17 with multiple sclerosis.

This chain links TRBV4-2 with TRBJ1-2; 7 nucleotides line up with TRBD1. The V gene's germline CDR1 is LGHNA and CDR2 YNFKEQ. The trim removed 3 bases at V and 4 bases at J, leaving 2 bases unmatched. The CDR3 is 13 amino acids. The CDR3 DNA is TGTGCCAGCAGCCACAGGGACAGCTATGGCTACACCTTC. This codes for CASSHRDSYGYTF.

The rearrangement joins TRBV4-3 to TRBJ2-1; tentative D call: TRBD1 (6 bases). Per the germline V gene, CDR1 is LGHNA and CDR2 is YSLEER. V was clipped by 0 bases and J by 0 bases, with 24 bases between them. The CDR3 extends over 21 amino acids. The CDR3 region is CASSQEEVARGLASSYNEQFF. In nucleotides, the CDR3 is TGCGCCAGCAGCCAAGAAGAGGTGGCCAGGGGATTGGCCAGCTCCTACAATGAGCAGTTCTTC.

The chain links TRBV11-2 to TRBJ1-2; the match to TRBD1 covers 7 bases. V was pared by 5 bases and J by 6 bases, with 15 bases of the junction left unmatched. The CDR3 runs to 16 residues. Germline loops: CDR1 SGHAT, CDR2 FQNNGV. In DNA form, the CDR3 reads TGTGCCAGCAGCCCTTCGGTGGGACAGCTTGAGGATGGCTACACCTTC. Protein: CASSPSVGQLEDGYTF.

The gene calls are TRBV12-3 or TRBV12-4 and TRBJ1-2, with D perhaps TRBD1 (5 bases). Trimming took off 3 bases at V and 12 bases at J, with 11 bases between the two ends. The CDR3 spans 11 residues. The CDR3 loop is CASSFGGWDTF. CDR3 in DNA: TGTGCCAGCAGTTTCGGGGGGTGGGACACCTTC.

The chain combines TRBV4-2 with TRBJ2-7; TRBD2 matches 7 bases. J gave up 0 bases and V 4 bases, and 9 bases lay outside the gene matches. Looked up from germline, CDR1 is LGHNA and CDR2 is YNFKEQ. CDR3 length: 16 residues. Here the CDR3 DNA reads TGTGCCAGCAGCCCTGCCGCGGCGGGGGACTCCTACGAGCAGTACTTC. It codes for CASSPAAAGDSYEQYF.

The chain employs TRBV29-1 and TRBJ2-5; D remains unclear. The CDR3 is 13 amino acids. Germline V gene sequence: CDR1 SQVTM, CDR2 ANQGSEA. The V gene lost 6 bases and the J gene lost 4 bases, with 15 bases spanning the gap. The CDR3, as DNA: TGCAGCGTCATCCCTGAAGCGTCAGAGACCCAGTACTTC. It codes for CSVIPEASETQYF.

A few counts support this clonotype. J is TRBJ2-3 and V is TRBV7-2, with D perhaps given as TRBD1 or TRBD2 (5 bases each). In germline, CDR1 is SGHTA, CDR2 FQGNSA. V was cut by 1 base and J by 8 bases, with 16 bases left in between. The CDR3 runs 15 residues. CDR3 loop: CASSLELSRGVTQYF. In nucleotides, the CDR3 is TGTGCCAGCAGCTTAGAACTATCTAGGGGAGTTACGCAGTATTTT. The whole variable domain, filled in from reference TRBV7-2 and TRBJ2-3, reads GAGVSQSPSNKVTEKGKDVELRCDPISGHTALYWYRQSLGQGLEFLIYFQGNSAPDKSGLPSDRFSAERTGGSVSTLTIQRTQQEDSAVYLCASSLELSRGVTQYFGPGTRLTVL.

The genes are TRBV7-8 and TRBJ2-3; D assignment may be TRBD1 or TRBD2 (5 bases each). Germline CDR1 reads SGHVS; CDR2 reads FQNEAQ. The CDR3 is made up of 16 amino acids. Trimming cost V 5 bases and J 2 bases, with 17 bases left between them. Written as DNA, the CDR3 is TGTGCCAGCAGCCATCAGGACCGGGACGCCACAGATACGCAGTATTTT. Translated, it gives CASSHQDRDATDTQYF.

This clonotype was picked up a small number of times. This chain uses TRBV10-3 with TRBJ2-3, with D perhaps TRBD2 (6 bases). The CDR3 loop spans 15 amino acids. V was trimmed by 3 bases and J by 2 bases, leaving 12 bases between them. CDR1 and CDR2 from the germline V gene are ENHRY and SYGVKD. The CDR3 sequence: CAISDFSGNTDTQYF. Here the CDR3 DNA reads TGTGCCATCAGTGATTTTAGCGGAAACACAGATACGCAGTATTTT.

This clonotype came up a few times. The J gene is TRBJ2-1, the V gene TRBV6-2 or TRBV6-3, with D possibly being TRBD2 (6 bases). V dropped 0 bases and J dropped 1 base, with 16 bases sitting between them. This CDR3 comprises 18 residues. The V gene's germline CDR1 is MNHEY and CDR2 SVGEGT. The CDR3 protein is CASSYSESPSASYNEQFF. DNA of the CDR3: TGTGCCAGCAGTTACTCCGAATCCCCTAGCGCATCCTACAATGAGCAGTTCTTC.

CDR3 DNA: TGTGCCAGCAGCTTAGAAGGCGGGAGGAGTTGGGATGAGCAGTTCTTC. Its protein is CASSLEGGRSWDEQFF. The chain employs TRBV7-6 and TRBJ2-1; 8 positions agree with TRBD2. The CDR3 has 16 amino acids. Trimming at V came to 1 base and at J to 8 bases, leaving 10 bases not matched to a gene. Germline V CDR1 and CDR2: SGHVS, FNYEAQ. The whole variable domain, remainder taken from reference TRBV7-6 and TRBJ2-1, is GAGVSQSPRYKVTKRGQDVALRCDPISGHVSLYWYRQALGQGPEFLTYFNYEAQQDKSGLPNDRFSAERPEGSISTLTIQRTEQRDSAMYRCASSLEGGRSWDEQFFGPGTRLTVL.

CDR3 sequence reads: CSVPQDWAFGEQFF. The CDR3 nucleotides read TGCAGTGTACCCCAGGACTGGGCCTTTGGTGAGCAGTTCTTC. The V and J genes are TRBV20-1 and TRBJ2-1, with TRBD2 as a possible D gene (5 bases). V was clipped by 7 bases and J by 9 bases, with 22 bases between them. The CDR3 totals 14 residues. Germline CDR1 reads DFQATT; CDR2 reads SNEGSKA (reference sequence).

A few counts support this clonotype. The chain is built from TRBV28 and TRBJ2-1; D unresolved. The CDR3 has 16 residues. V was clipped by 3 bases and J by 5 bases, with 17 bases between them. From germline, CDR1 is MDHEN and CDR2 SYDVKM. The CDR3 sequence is CASSFTAKGGNNEQFF. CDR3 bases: TGTGCCAGCAGTTTCACCGCTAAAGGCGGTAACAATGAGCAGTTCTTC. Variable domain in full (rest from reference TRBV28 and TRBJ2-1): DVKVTQSSRYLVKRTGEKVFLECVQDMDHENMFWYRQDPGLGLRLIYFSYDVKMKEKGDIPEGYSVSREKKERFSLILESASTNQTSMYLCASSFTAKGGNNEQFFGPGTRLTVL.

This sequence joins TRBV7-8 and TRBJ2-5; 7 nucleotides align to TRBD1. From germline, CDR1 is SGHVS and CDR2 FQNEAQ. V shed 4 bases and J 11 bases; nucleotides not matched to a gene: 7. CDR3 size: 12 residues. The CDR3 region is CASSYHDREQYF. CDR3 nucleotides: TGTGCCAGCAGCTACCACGACAGGGAGCAGTACTTC. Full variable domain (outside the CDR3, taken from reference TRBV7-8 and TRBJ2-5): GAGVSQSPRYKVAKRGQDVALRCDPISGHVSLFWYQQALGQGPEFLTYFQNEAQLDKSGLPSDRFFAERPEGSVSTLKIQRTQQEDSAVYLCASSYHDREQYFGPGTRLLVL.

This CDR3 is CASKYDSPTDTQYF. The CDR3 DNA reads TGTGCCAGCAAATACGACAGCCCCACAGATACGCAGTATTTT. The rearrangement joins TRBV7-9 to TRBJ2-3, with a weak D call TRBD1 (5 bases). Per the germline V gene, CDR1 is SEHNR and CDR2 is FQNEAQ (reference sequence). The CDR3 is made up of 14 amino acids. Trimming took 7 bases from V and 2 from J, leaving 13 bases between them.

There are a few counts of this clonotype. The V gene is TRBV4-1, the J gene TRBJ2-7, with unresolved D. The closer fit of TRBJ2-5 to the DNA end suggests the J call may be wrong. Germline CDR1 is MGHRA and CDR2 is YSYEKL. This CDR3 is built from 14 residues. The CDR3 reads CASSQEGWEETQYF. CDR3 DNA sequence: TGCGCCAGCAGCCAAGAGGGGTGGGAAGAGACCCAGTACTTC.

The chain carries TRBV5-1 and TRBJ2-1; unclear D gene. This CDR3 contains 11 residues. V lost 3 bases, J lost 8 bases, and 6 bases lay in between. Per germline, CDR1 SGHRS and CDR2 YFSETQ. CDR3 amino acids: CASSSFYEQFF. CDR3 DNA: TGCGCCAGCAGCTCCTTCTATGAGCAGTTCTTC. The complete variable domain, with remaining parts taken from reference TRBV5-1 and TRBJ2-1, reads KAGVTQTPRYLIKTRGQQVTLSCSPISGHRSVSWYQQTPGQGLQFLFEYFSETQRNKGNFPGRFSGRQFSNSRSEMNVSTLELGDSALYLCASSSFYEQFFGPGTRLTVL.

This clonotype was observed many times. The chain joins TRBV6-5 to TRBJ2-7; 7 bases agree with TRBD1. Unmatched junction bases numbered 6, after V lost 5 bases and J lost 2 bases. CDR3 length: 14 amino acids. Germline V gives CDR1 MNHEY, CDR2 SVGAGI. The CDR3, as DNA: TGTGCCAGCAGTCTTCGACAGGGAACCTACGAGCAGTACTTC. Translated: CASSLRQGTYEQYF.

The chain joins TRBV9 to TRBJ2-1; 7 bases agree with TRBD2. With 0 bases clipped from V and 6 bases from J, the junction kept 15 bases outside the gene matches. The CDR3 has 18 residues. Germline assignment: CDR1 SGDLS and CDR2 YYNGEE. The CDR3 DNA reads TGTGCCAGCAGCGTAGAAGATGGTAGGAGGGAGGGCCGCAATGAGCAGTTCTTC. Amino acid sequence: CASSVEDGRREGRNEQFF.

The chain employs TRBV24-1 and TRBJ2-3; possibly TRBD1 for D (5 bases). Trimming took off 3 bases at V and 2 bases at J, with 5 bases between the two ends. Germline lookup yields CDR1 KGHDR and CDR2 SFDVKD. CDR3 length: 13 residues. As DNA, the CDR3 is TGTGCCACCAGTGATGGACACACAGATACGCAGTATTTT. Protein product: CATSDGHTDTQYF.

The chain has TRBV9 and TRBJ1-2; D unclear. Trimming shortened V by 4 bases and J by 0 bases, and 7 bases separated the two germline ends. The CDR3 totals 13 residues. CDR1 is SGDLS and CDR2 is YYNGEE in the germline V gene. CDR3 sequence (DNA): TGTGCCAGCAGCCCGCAGTCTAACTATGGCTACACCTTC. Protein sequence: CASSPQSNYGYTF.